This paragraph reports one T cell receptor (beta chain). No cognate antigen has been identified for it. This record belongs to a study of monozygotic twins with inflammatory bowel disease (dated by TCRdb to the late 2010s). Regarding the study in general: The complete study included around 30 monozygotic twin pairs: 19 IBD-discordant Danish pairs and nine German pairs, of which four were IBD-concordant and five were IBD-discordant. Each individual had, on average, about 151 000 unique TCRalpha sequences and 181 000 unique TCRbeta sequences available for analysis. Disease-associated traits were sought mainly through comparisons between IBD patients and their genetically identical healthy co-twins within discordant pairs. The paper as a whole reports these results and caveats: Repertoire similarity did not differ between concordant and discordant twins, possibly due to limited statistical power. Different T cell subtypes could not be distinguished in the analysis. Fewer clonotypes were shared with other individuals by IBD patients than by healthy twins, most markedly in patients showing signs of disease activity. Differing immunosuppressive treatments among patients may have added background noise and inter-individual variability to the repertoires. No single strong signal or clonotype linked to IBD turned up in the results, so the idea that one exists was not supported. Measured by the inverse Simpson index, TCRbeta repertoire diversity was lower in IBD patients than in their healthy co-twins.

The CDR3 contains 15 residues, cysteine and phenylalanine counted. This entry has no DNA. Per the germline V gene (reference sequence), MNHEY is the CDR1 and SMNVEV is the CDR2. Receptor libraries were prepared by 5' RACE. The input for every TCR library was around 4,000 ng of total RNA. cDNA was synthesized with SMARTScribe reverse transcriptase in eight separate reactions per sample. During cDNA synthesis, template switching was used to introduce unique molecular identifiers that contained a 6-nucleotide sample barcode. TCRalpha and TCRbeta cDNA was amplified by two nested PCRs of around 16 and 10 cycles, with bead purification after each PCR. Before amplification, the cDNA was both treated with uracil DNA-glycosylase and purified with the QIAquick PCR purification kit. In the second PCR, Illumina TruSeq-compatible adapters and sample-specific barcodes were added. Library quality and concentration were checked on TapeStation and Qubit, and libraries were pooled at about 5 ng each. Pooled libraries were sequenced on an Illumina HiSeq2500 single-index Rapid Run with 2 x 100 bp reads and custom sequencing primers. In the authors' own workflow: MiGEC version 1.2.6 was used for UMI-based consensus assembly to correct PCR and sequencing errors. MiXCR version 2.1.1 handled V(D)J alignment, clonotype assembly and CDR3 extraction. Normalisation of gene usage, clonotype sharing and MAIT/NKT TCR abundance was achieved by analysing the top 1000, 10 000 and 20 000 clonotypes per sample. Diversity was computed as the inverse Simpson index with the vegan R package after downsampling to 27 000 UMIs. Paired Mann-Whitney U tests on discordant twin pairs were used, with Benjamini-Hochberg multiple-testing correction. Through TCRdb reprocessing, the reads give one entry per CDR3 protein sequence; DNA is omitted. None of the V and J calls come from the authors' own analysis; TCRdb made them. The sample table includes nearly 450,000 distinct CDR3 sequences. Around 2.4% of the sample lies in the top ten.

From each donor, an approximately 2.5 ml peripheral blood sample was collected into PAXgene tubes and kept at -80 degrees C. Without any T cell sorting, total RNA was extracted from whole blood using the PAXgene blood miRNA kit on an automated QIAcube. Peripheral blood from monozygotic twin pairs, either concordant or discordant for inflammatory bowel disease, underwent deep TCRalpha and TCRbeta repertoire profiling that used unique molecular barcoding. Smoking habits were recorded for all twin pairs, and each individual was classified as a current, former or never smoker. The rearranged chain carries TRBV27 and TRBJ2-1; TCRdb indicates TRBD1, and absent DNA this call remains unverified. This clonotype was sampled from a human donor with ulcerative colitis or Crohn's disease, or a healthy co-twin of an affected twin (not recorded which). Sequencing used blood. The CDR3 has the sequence CASSSPGYTYNEQFF.